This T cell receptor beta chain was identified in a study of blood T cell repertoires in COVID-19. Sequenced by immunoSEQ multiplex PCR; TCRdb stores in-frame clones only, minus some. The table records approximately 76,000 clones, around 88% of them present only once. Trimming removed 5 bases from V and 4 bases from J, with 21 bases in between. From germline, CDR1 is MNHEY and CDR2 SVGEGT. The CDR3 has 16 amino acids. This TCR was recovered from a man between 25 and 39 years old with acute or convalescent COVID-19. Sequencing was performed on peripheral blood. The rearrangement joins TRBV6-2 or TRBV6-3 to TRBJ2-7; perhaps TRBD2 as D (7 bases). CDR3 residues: CASSDPGPGGLYEQYF. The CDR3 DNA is TGTGCCAGCAGTGATCCGGGACCCGGGGGGCTTTACGAGCAGTACTTC.